Each of the 6 T cell receptor beta chains below was sequenced from the same sample in a study of cytomegalovirus exposure and HLA in healthy donors. PCR used 60 Vbeta primers and 13 Jbeta primers. Data came from immunoSEQ multiplex PCR; TCRdb stores just in-frame clones and leaves some out. There are approximately 74,000 clones in the sample; about four fifths occur only once, and 2.5% to 3% lies in the top ten. Sequenced material: PBMCs. These receptors originate from a woman under 40 in good health and CMV-seronegative.

The chain carries TRBV5-1 and TRBJ2-7; 8 bases fit TRBD1. The V and J ends lost 4 bases and 1 base, in that order; junction bases with no gene match: 7. The CDR3 has 15 amino acids. Germline CDR1 SGHRS, CDR2 YFSETQ. The DNA for the CDR3 is TGCGCCAGCAGCCCCGGGGACAGGAGATCCTACGAGCAGTACTTC. Its protein is CASSPGDRRSYEQYF.

The chain carries TRBV9 and TRBJ1-1; 7 bases are a match to TRBD1. Looked up from germline, CDR1 is SGDLS and CDR2 is YYNGEE. The CDR3 is made up of 13 amino acids. J lost 1 base, V lost 4 bases, and 1 base had no gene match. CDR3 DNA: TGTGCCAGCAGCCGACAGGGGAACACTGAAGCTTTCTTT. It encodes CASSRQGNTEAFF.

The rearrangement uses TRBV15 and TRBJ2-7, with D hard to call. This CDR3 has 15 residues. CDR1 LNHNV and CDR2 YYDKDF come from the germline V gene (reference sequence). Trimming pared 1 base from V and 3 bases from J, leaving 13 bases between. The CDR3 loop is CATSRVGRSYYEQYF. CDR3 sequence (DNA): TGTGCCACCAGCAGAGTGGGCAGATCCTACTACGAGCAGTACTTC. The full variable domain, its missing parts supplied by reference TRBV15 and TRBJ2-7, is DAMVIQNPRYQVTQFGKPVTLSCSQTLNHNVMYWYQQKSSQAPKLLFHYYDKDFNNEADTPDNFQSRRPNTSFCFLDIRSPGLGDTAMYLCATSRVGRSYYEQYFGPGTRLTVT.

This clone was detected once. The chain has TRBV30 and TRBJ2-1, with D tentatively TRBD1 (5 bases). V was pared by 8 bases and J by 4 bases, with 9 bases between. This CDR3 has 11 amino acids. Germline loops: CDR1 GTSNPN, CDR2 SVGIG (reference sequence). As DNA, the CDR3 is TGTGCCACGACAGTTTACAATGAGCAGTTCTTC. Amino acid sequence: CATTVYNEQFF.

J is TRBJ2-2 and V is TRBV4-1; possible D gene TRBD2, 5 bases. Germline V gene lookup returns CDR1 MGHRA and CDR2 YSYEKL. Trimming left V 0 bases short and J 5 bases short, with 7 bases between. The CDR3 is 14 residues long. As DNA, the CDR3 is TGCGCCAGCAGCCAAGATGGGAGAACCGGGGAGCTGTTTTTT. This gives the protein CASSQDGRTGELFF.

The CDR3 spells CASSLDLAGGTGELFF. CDR3 in DNA: TGTGCCAGCAGCTTGGATCTAGCGGGGGGTACCGGGGAGCTGTTTTTT. The chain joins TRBV5-4 to TRBJ2-2; 11 positions match TRBD2. The CDR3 has 16 amino acids. V shed 0 bases and J 5 bases; nucleotides not matched to a gene: 3. Per germline, CDR1 SGHNT and CDR2 YYREEE (reference sequence).